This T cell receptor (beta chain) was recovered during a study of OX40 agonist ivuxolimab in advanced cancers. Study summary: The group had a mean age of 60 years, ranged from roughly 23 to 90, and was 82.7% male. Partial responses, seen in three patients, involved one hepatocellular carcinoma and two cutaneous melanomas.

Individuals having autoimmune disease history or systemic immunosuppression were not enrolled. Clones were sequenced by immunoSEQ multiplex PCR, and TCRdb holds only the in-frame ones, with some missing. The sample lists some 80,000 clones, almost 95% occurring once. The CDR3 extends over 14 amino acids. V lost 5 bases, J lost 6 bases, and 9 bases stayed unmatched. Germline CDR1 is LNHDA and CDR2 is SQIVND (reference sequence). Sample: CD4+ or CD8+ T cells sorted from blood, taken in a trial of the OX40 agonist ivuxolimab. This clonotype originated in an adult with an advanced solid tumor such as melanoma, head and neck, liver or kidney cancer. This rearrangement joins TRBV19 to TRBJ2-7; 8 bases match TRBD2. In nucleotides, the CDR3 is TGTGCCAGTAGTGTTAGCGGGGCGCCTGTCGAGCAGTACTTC. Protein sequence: CASSVSGAPVEQYF.